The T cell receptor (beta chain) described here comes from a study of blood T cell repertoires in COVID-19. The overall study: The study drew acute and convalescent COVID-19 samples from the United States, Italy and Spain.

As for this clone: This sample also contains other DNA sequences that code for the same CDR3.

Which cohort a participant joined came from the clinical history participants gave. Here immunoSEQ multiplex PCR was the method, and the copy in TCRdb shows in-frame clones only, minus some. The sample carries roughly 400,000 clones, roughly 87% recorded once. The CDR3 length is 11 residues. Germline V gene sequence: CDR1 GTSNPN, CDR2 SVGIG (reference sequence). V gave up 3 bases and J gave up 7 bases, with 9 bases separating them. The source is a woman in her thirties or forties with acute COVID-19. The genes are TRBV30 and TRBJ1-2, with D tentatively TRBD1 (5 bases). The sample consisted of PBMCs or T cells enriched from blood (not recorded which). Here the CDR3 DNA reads TGTGCCTGGAGCCAGGGTGGTGGCTACACCTTC. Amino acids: CAWSQGGGYTF.